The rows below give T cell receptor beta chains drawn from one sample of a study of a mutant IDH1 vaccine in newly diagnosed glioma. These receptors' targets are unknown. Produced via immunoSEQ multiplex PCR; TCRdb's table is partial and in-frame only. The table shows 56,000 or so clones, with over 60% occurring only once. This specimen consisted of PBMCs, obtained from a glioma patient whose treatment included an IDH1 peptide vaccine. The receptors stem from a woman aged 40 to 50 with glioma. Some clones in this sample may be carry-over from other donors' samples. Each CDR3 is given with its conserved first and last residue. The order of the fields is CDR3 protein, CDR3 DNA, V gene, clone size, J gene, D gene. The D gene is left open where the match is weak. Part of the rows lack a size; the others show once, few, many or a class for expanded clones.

CDR3aa: CASSLGTASYGYTF
CDR3nt: TGTGCCAGCAGCTTAGGAACAGCGAGCTATGGCTACACCTTC
v_gene: TRBV13
abundance: few
j_gene: TRBJ1-2
d_gene: NA

CDR3aa: CASNLGQVEGYEQYF
CDR3nt: TGTGCCAGCAACCTAGGACAGGTTGAGGGCTACGAGCAGTACTTC
v_gene: TRBV6-6
abundance: NA
j_gene: TRBJ2-7
d_gene: TRBD1

CDR3aa: CASSQAGTGAYNEQFF
CDR3nt: TGTGCCAGCAGCCAAGCGGGGACAGGGGCCTACAATGAGCAGTTCTTC
v_gene: TRBV14
abundance: NA
j_gene: TRBJ2-1
d_gene: TRBD1

CDR3aa: CASTPTGMGNTEAFF
CDR3nt: TGTGCCAGTACCCCGACAGGGATGGGGAACACTGAAGCTTTCTTT
v_gene: TRBV19
abundance: few
j_gene: TRBJ1-1
d_gene: TRBD1

CDR3aa: CSVGQGGDQPQHF
CDR3nt: TGCAGCGTCGGACAGGGGGGGGATCAGCCCCAGCATTTT
v_gene: TRBV29-1
abundance: NA
j_gene: TRBJ1-5
d_gene: TRBD1

CDR3aa: CASSEAGGRRVRISYEQYF
CDR3nt: TGTGCCAGCAGTGAAGCCGGCGGACGTCGAGTTAGAATTTCCTACGAGCAGTACTTC
v_gene: TRBV2
abundance: NA
j_gene: TRBJ2-7
d_gene: NA

CDR3aa: CASSEAPRDTEAFF
CDR3nt: TGTGCCAGCAGCGAGGCTCCACGGGACACTGAAGCTTTCTTT
v_gene: TRBV2
abundance: few
j_gene: TRBJ1-1
d_gene: NA

CDR3aa: CASSYSEGDTEAFF
CDR3nt: TGTGCCAGCAGTTACTCCGAGGGAGACACTGAAGCTTTCTTT
v_gene: TRBV6-6
abundance: NA
j_gene: TRBJ1-1
d_gene: NA

CDR3aa: CASTHLRGDEQYF
CDR3nt: TGTGCCAGCACGCACCTACGGGGAGACGAGCAGTACTTC
v_gene: TRBV6-6
abundance: NA
j_gene: TRBJ2-7
d_gene: NA

CDR3aa: CASSHGTLGTGELFF
CDR3nt: TGTGCCAGCAGCCACGGGACATTGGGCACCGGGGAGCTGTTTTTT
v_gene: TRBV9
abundance: NA
j_gene: TRBJ2-2
d_gene: NA

CDR3aa: CASSPYRGSYGYTF
CDR3nt: TGTGCCAGCAGTCCATACAGGGGGTCGTATGGCTACACCTTC
v_gene: TRBV6-1
abundance: NA
j_gene: TRBJ1-2
d_gene: TRBD1

CDR3aa: CASSSSGLAGLTGELFF
CDR3nt: TGCGCCAGCAGCTCGTCGGGACTAGCGGGACTCACCGGGGAGCTGTTTTTT
v_gene: TRBV5-1
abundance: few
j_gene: TRBJ2-2
d_gene: TRBD2

CDR3aa: CASSLGATNTEAFF
CDR3nt: TGTGCCAGCAGCTTAGGAGCTACGAACACTGAAGCTTTCTTT
v_gene: TRBV7-2
abundance: few
j_gene: TRBJ1-1
d_gene: NA

CDR3aa: CASSDSHSGQLTLHF
CDR3nt: TGCGCCAGCAGCGATTCTCACAGCGGACAGCTCACCCTCCACTTT
v_gene: TRBV5-1
abundance: NA
j_gene: TRBJ1-6
d_gene: NA

CDR3aa: CASSQVHNSPLHF
CDR3nt: TGTGCCAGCAGCCAAGTACATAATTCACCCCTCCACTTT
v_gene: TRBV14
abundance: NA
j_gene: TRBJ1-6
d_gene: NA

CDR3aa: CASSPPVRGENTIYF
CDR3nt: TGTGCCAGCTCACCACCGGTCAGGGGGGAAAACACCATATATTTT
v_gene: TRBV18
abundance: NA
j_gene: TRBJ1-3
d_gene: TRBD1

CDR3aa: CASSLGAGQPQHF
CDR3nt: TGTGCCAGCAGCTTGGGGGCGGGGCAGCCCCAGCATTTT
v_gene: TRBV5-6
abundance: once
j_gene: TRBJ1-5
d_gene: NA

CDR3aa: CASSPLDRGRHEQYF
CDR3nt: TGTGCCAGCAGCCCCTTGGACAGGGGACGCCACGAGCAGTACTTC
v_gene: TRBV14
abundance: NA
j_gene: TRBJ2-7
d_gene: TRBD1

CDR3aa: CASVEGDASSYEQYF
CDR3nt: TGTGCCAGCGTGGAGGGGGACGCGAGCTCCTACGAGCAGTACTTC
v_gene: TRBV2
abundance: NA
j_gene: TRBJ2-7
d_gene: NA

CDR3aa: CASSPPQGRYEQFF
CDR3nt: TGTGCCAGCAGCCCACCACAAGGGCGGTATGAGCAGTTCTTC
v_gene: TRBV7-2
abundance: NA
j_gene: TRBJ2-1
d_gene: NA

CDR3aa: CASRISSYNEQFF
CDR3nt: TGTGCCAGCAGAATAAGCTCCTACAATGAGCAGTTCTTC
v_gene: TRBV28
abundance: NA
j_gene: TRBJ2-1
d_gene: NA

CDR3aa: CASTRRGDEQYF
CDR3nt: TGTGCCAGCACACGAAGGGGGGACGAGCAGTACTTC
v_gene: TRBV6-1
abundance: NA
j_gene: TRBJ2-7
d_gene: NA

CDR3aa: CASTPGTGVYEQYF
CDR3nt: TGTGCCAGCACTCCCGGGACAGGGGTCTACGAGCAGTACTTC
v_gene: TRBV9
abundance: once
j_gene: TRBJ2-7
d_gene: TRBD1

CDR3aa: CASSLVRNYGYTF
CDR3nt: TGTGCCAGCAGCTTAGTCCGGAACTATGGCTACACCTTC
v_gene: TRBV7-2
abundance: NA
j_gene: TRBJ1-2
d_gene: NA

CDR3aa: CASSLATSSYNEQFF
CDR3nt: TGTGCCAGCAGCTTGGCTACGAGCTCCTACAATGAGCAGTTCTTC
v_gene: TRBV5-6
abundance: NA
j_gene: TRBJ2-1
d_gene: NA

CDR3aa: CAISDRAADTGELFF
CDR3nt: TGTGCCATCAGTGACCGAGCAGCGGATACCGGGGAGCTGTTTTTT
v_gene: TRBV10-3
abundance: NA
j_gene: TRBJ2-2
d_gene: NA

CDR3aa: CASSLVRDNYGYTF
CDR3nt: TGTGCCAGCAGTTTAGTGCGGGATAACTATGGCTACACCTTC
v_gene: TRBV27
abundance: NA
j_gene: TRBJ1-2
d_gene: NA

CDR3aa: CSATGGGNYGYTF
CDR3nt: TGCAGCGCCACAGGGGGCGGTAACTATGGCTACACCTTC
v_gene: TRBV29-1
abundance: few
j_gene: TRBJ1-2
d_gene: TRBD1

CDR3aa: CASKRTSGGVLAKNIQYF
CDR3nt: TGTGCCAGCAAGAGGACTAGCGGGGGGGTTTTGGCCAAAAACATTCAGTACTTC
v_gene: TRBV2
abundance: once
j_gene: TRBJ2-4
d_gene: TRBD2

CDR3aa: CATSRGLDGSNQPQHF
CDR3nt: TGTGCCACCAGCAGAGGATTGGACGGTAGCAATCAGCCCCAGCATTTT
v_gene: TRBV15
abundance: NA
j_gene: TRBJ1-5
d_gene: NA

CDR3aa: CASSSEPGPVNTEAFF
CDR3nt: TGTGCCAGCAGCTCCGAGCCGGGACCGGTGAACACTGAAGCTTTCTTT
v_gene: TRBV5-6
abundance: NA
j_gene: TRBJ1-1
d_gene: NA

CDR3aa: CASSPRGHSYNEQFF
CDR3nt: TGTGCCAGCAGCCCCAGGGGACACTCCTACAATGAGCAGTTCTTC
v_gene: TRBV5-8
abundance: NA
j_gene: TRBJ2-1
d_gene: NA

CDR3aa: CASSSGTDYGYTF
CDR3nt: TGTGCCAGCAGCTCCGGGACGGACTATGGCTACACCTTC
v_gene: TRBV5-4
abundance: NA
j_gene: TRBJ1-2
d_gene: NA

CDR3aa: CASDSSMYNEQFF
CDR3nt: TGTGCCAGCGACAGCTCGATGTATAATGAGCAGTTCTTC
v_gene: TRBV2
abundance: NA
j_gene: TRBJ2-1
d_gene: NA